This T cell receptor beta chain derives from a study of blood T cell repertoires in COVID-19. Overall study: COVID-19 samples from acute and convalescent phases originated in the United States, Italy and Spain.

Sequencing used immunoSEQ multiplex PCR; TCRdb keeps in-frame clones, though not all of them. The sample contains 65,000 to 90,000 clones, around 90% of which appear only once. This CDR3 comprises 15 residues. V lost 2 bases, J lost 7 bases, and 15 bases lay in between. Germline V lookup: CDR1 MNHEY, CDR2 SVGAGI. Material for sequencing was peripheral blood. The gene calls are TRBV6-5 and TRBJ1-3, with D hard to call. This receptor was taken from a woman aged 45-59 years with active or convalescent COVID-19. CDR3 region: CASSYGGSLGNTIYF. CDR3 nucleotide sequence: TGTGCCAGCAGTTACGGTGGGAGCCTCGGCAACACCATATATTTT.